This T cell receptor beta chain appears in the sequencing data of a study of identical twins (dated by TCRdb to between 2015 and 2016). Background for the entire study: TCR alpha and beta repertoires from monozygotic twins, unrelated adults of various ages and cord blood were deep-sequenced to test whether fetal clonotypes persist. To rule out contamination, replicate twin experiments were performed at different times with different library preparation protocols.

A remark on this clonotype: The antigen this receptor binds is unknown. Base qualities are not recorded, but no much larger clone differs from it by a single base.

What the study reported, not specific to this receptor: In beta out-of-frame sequences, excess twin sharing was weaker, because having fewer shared sequences lowered the signal-to-noise ratio. Abundant cord blood beta clonotypes had fewer insertions, young adult naive repertoires showed a similar but weaker trend, and memory repertoires showed no such trend. In monozygotic twins, out-of-frame TCR alpha sharing was systematically underestimated by recombination models, although the models agreed with sharing between unrelated individuals. Compared with coincidental sharing between unrelated individuals, out-of-frame TCR alpha sequences shared between twins had an excess of sequences with low generation probability. Because the same donors could not be followed over many years, conclusions were based on cross-sectional statistical analysis. Zero-insertion analyses could be partly confounded by invariant T cells such as MAIT and iNKT, though diverse VJ usage argued against such confounding for most clonotypes.

Every donor in the study was a healthy Caucasian. The twin cohort consisted of three pairs of female monozygotic twins, all aged roughly 18 to 30 years. The RNA used for TCR libraries was isolated from peripheral blood mononuclear cells. Library creation used 5' RACE. Instrument on record: Illumina HiSeq 2000. A universal primer binding site was introduced by template switching, and a unique molecular identifier was present in the final cDNA, enabling accurate counting of TCR cDNA molecules. Specific primers in the conserved constant-segment region were used to synthesize first-strand cDNA for the TCR alpha and beta chains. Each cDNA library was double barcoded, with a SMART-Mk sample barcode plus Illumina barcodes, to control for contamination. TruSeq adapter sequences, together with Illumina sample barcodes, were added in two successive PCR steps. Sequencing of the TCR alpha and beta cDNA libraries was done on the Illumina HiSeq platform using custom primers. Regarding the original processing steps: Raw reads were processed with MiGEC to extract unique molecular identifiers, and MiXCR was used to determine CDR3 positions. Recombination models were inferred per individual with the repgenHMM and IGoR tools using an EM algorithm. Shared clonotype analysis was performed with the tcR package in R, normalizing sharing by the product of cloneset sizes. To study raw recombination free of thymic and clonal selection effects, out-of-frame nonproductive sequences were analyzed. The public reads were quality trimmed at Q25 with fastp and then assembled into clones with MiXCR by TCRdb, keeping productive beta chains. One record per CDR3 amino acid sequence lists the most common genes and DNA. These V and J calls rely on TCRdb rather than the paper's analysis. The sample data list hundreds of thousands of distinct CDR3 sequences, and 18% of these were observed just once. The top ten clones comprise about an eighth of the sample.

This same sample was also part of a study on T cells expressing NK-cell markers. The second study also describes: About 8 donors provided sorted CD3+CD56+NKG2C+, CD3+CD56+NKG2C- and CD3+CD56-NKG2C+ T-cell subsets, whose TCR beta-chain repertoires were profiled. Among the eight sequenced donors, only one was HCMV-seronegative, while the other seven were HCMV-seropositive. In several experiments an anti-gammadeltaTCR antibody was added to restrict sorting to alphabetaTCR-expressing T cells. In more than five donors, the dominant CD3+CD56+NKG2C+ clonotypes were found to rank among the top 10 CD8+ clonotypes and to make up about 1.0-7.0% of CD8+ T cells. Those dominant clonotypes were again the most abundant among CD3+CD56-NKG2C+ cells in a few donors, at about 25-60.1%. It remained unclear whether the expanded NKG2C-expressing T cell clones were specific for HCMV antigens. All eight donors whose samples were sequenced were randomly selected healthy volunteers, three of them men and five women. HCMV-specific IgG was detected in serum with a commercial ELISA kit to determine HCMV serostatus. For five or six donors, bulk peripheral blood T-cell repertoires were also sequenced from unsorted PBMC. Reads were demultiplexed and grouped by UMI with MIGEC, and clonotypes were assembled and quantified with MiTCR. To exclude erroneous sequences, only TCR cDNA sequences supported by at least two reads were retained. The tcR package was used for downstream repertoire analysis, with clonotypes matched between fractions based on CDR3 nucleotide sequence plus V segment. VDJmatch was used to annotate antigen specificity against VDJdb, with one amino acid substitution in CDR3 permitted.

The receptor's source is a woman aged 18-29 years in good health. Sequences were obtained from PBMCs.

Read as DNA, the sequence is TGCGCCAGCAGCTTTGGGGGACAGGACCTCTCACCCCTCCACTTT. It specifies CASSFGGQDLSPLHF. Here the chain combines TRBV5-1 and TRBJ1-6; 8 bases in the middle match TRBD1. CDR1 SGHRS and CDR2 YFSETQ were looked up in the germline V gene. The CDR3 spans 15 residues, from the cysteine through the phenylalanine. Left in the record is the CDR3 DNA by itself, 45 bases read in frame from the first base. Trimming removed 2 bases from V and 10 bases from J; the gene matches leave 8 bases unexplained.